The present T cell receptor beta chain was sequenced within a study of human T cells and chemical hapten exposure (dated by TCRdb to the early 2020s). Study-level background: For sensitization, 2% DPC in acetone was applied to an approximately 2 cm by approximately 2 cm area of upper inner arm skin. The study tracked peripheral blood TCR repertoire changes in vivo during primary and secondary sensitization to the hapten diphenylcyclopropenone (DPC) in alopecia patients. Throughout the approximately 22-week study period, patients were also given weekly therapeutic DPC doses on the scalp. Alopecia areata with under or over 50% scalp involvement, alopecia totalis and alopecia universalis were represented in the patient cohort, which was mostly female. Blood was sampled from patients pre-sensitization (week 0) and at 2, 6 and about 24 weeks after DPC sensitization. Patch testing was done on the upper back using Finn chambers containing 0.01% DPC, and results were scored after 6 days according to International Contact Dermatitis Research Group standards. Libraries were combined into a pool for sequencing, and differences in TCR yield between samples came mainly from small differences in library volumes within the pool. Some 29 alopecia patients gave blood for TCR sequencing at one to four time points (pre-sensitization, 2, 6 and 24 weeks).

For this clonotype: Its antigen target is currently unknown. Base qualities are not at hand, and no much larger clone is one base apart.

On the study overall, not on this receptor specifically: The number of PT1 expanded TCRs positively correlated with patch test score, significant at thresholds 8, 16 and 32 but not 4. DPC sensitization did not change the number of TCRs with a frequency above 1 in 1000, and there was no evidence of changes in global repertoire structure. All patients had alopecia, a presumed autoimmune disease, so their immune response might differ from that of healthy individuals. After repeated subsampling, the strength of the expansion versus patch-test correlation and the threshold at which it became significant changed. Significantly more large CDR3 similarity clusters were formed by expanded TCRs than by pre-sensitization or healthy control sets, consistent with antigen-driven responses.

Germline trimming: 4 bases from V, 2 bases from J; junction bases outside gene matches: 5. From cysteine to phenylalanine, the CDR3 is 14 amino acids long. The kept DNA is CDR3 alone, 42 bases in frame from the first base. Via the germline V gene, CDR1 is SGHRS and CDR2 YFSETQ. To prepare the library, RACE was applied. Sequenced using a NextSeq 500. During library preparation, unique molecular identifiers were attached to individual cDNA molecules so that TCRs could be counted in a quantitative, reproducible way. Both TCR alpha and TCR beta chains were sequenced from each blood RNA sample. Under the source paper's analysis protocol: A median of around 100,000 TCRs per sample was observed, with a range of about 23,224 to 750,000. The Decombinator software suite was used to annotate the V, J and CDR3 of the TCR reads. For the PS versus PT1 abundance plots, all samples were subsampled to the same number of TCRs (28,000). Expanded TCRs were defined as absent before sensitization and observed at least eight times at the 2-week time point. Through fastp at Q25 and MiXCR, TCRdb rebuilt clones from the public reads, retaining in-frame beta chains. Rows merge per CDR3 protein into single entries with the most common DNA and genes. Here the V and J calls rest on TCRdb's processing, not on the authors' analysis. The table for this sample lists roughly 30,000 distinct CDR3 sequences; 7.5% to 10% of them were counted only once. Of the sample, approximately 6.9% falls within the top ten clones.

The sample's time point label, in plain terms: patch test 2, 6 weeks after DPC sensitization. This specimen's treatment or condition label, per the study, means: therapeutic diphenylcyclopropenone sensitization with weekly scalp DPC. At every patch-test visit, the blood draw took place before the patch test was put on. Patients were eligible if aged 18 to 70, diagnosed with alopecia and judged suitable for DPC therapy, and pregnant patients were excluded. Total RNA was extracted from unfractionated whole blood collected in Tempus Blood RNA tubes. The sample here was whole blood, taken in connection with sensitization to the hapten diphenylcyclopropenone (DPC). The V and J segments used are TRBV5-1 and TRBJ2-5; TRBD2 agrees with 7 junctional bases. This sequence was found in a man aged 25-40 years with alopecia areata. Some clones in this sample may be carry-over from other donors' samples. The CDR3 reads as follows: CASSAGDGQETQYF. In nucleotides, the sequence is TGCGCCAGCAGCGCGGGGGACGGACAAGAGACCCAGTACTTC.